Sequencing of this T cell receptor (beta chain) was carried out in a study of cytomegalovirus exposure and HLA in healthy donors. V was clipped by 2 bases and J by 3 bases, with 11 bases between them. This CDR3 has 15 amino acids. Germline values: CDR1 MDHEN, CDR2 SYDVKM. Vbeta (60) and Jbeta (13) primers were used in the PCR. Here immunoSEQ multiplex PCR was the method, and the copy in TCRdb shows in-frame clones only, minus some. The table has roughly 190,000 clones, 79% seen once; the top ten hold 2% to 2.5%. Input material: PBMCs. This clonotype was obtained from a woman in her 50s in good health and CMV-seronegative. This sequence joins TRBV28 and TRBJ1-5, with unresolved D. The CDR3 DNA follows: TGTGCCAGCAGTTTAACGGGGTTTAACAATCAGCCCCAGCATTTT. This sequence encodes CASSLTGFNNQPQHF.